Listed below are T cell receptor beta chains from one sample, sequenced in a study of OX40 agonist ivuxolimab in advanced cancers. Some clones are missing from TCRdb's copy, which holds only in-frame ones; the method was immunoSEQ multiplex PCR. The sample records under 95,000 clones, about 85% being singletons. This specimen was CD4+ or CD8+ T cells sorted from blood, taken in a trial of the OX40 agonist ivuxolimab. These receptors originate from an adult with an advanced solid tumor such as melanoma, head and neck, liver or kidney cancer. Each CDR3 is given with its conserved first and last residue. The D gene is left open where the match is weak. Only some rows state a clone size, as once, few, many or a class for expanded clones.

D gene: TRBD2
CDR3 length: 13
V gene: TRBV28
clone size: NA
J gene: TRBJ2-1
CDR3 DNA: TGTGCCAGCAGTTTGGGGACTAGGAATGAGCAGTTCTTC
CDR3 protein: CASSLGTRNEQFF

D gene: TRBD2
CDR3 length: 16
V gene: TRBV7-2
clone size: NA
J gene: TRBJ2-1
CDR3 DNA: TGTGCCAGCAGCCTTACTAGCGCCCTTACCTACAATGAGCAGTTCTTC
CDR3 protein: CASSLTSALTYNEQFF

D gene: NA
CDR3 length: 15
V gene: TRBV7-6
clone size: NA
J gene: TRBJ1-1
CDR3 DNA: TGTGCCAGCAGCTTACAACCCCAGGGGAACACTGAAGCTTTCTTT
CDR3 protein: CASSLQPQGNTEAFF

D gene: TRBD2
CDR3 length: 14
V gene: TRBV25-1
clone size: NA
J gene: TRBJ2-1
CDR3 DNA: TGTGCCAGCAGAAAGGGACTACAGAGCAATGAGCAGTTCTTC
CDR3 protein: CASRKGLQSNEQFF

D gene: TRBD1
CDR3 length: 18
V gene: TRBV29-1
clone size: NA
J gene: TRBJ2-1
CDR3 DNA: TGCAGCGTTGGACCTCGGGGACCGGGACAGGGGATGGTGAATGAGCAGTTCTTC
CDR3 protein: CSVGPRGPGQGMVNEQFF

D gene: TRBD1
CDR3 length: 15
V gene: TRBV7-9
clone size: NA
J gene: TRBJ2-3
CDR3 DNA: TGTGCCAGCAGCTCCGACAGGGTCCTCACAGATACGCAGTATTTT
CDR3 protein: CASSSDRVLTDTQYF

D gene: TRBD1
CDR3 length: 14
V gene: TRBV23-1
clone size: NA
J gene: TRBJ2-7
CDR3 DNA: TGCGCCAGCAGTCAGGGGACAGGGACCTACGAGCAGTACTTC
CDR3 protein: CASSQGTGTYEQYF

D gene: TRBD2
CDR3 length: 16
V gene: TRBV25-1
clone size: NA
J gene: TRBJ2-5
CDR3 DNA: TGTGCCAGCAGTGAACTGACTAGCGGGGGGTACGAGACCCAGTACTTC
CDR3 protein: CASSELTSGGYETQYF

D gene: NA
CDR3 length: 14
V gene: TRBV5-1
clone size: NA
J gene: TRBJ1-2
CDR3 DNA: TGCGCCAGCAGTCTTGCGGATGCGGGGTATGGCTACACCTTC
CDR3 protein: CASSLADAGYGYTF

D gene: NA
CDR3 length: 13
V gene: TRBV19
clone size: NA
J gene: TRBJ1-1
CDR3 DNA: TGTGCCAGTAACGGGCCAGGGAGTCTTAAAGCTTTCTTT
CDR3 protein: CASNGPGSLKAFF

D gene: TRBD2
CDR3 length: 14
V gene: TRBV10-3
clone size: NA
J gene: TRBJ2-7
CDR3 DNA: TGTGCCATCAGTGAGTCGGCGGGAGTCCACGAGCAGTACTTC
CDR3 protein: CAISESAGVHEQYF

D gene: TRBD2
CDR3 length: 15
V gene: TRBV9
clone size: NA
J gene: TRBJ2-7
CDR3 DNA: TGTGCCAGCAGCTATGACGGGACTAGCGCCTACGAGCAGTACTTC
CDR3 protein: CASSYDGTSAYEQYF

D gene: NA
CDR3 length: 14
V gene: TRBV28
clone size: NA
J gene: TRBJ2-2
CDR3 DNA: TGTGCCAGCAGTTCCCGAGCTTACACCGGGGAGCTGTTTTTT
CDR3 protein: CASSSRAYTGELFF

D gene: NA
CDR3 length: 13
V gene: TRBV5-1
clone size: NA
J gene: TRBJ1-1
CDR3 DNA: TGCGCCAGCACGCAGGGGAGGGACACTGAAGCTTTCTTT
CDR3 protein: CASTQGRDTEAFF

D gene: TRBD1
CDR3 length: 15
V gene: TRBV18
clone size: few
J gene: TRBJ2-7
CDR3 DNA: TGTGCCAGCTCACTGACGGAAAACAGGGGAAACGAGCAGTACTTC
CDR3 protein: CASSLTENRGNEQYF

D gene: NA
CDR3 length: 14
V gene: TRBV7-7
clone size: few
J gene: TRBJ2-2
CDR3 DNA: TGTGCTAGCAGCTTATCGCGGGGCACCGGGGAGCTGTTTTTT
CDR3 protein: CASSLSRGTGELFF